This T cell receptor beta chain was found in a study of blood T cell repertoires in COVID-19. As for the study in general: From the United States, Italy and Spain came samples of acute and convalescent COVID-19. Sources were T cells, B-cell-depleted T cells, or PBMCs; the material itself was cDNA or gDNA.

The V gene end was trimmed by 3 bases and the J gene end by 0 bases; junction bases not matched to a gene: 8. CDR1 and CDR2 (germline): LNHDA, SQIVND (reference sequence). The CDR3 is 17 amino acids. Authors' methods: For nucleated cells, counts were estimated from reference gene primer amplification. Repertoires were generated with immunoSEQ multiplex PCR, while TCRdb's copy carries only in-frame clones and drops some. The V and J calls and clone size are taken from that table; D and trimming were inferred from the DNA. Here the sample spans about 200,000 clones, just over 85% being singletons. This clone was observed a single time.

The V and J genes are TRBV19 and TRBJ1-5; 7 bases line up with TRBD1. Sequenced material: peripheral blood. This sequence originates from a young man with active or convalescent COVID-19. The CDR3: CASSISQGQNSNQPQHF. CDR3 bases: TGTGCCAGTAGTATTTCCCAGGGACAGAATAGCAATCAGCCCCAGCATTTT.